This T cell receptor delta chain was sequenced during a study of gamma-delta T cells after stem cell transplantation. A note on this clone: Other DNA sequences in the same sample also yield this CDR3.

TCRdb called clones anew from the RT-PCR reads with CATT. Found here are about 2,500 delta-chain clones, 15% to 25% of them singletons; the top ten hold under 30%. The germline CDR1 and CDR2 sequences are TSWWSYY and QGS. V dropped 2 bases and J dropped 0; count of bases not matched to a gene: 29. CDR3 length: 24 amino acids. Material for sequencing was gamma-delta T cells. The genes are TRDV1 and TRDJ1; 8 bases are a match to TRDD3. The TCR was taken from a human donor. It is not recorded whose cells these are; they may come from a transplant donor. In DNA, the CDR3 is TGTGCTCTTGGGGAATTAACGCTCGTCTTACACTACTGGGGGCCGCCCCCGTACACCGATAAACTCATCTTT. Its protein product is CALGELTLVLHYWGPPPYTDKLIF.